These 29 T cell receptor beta chains were sequenced from one sample in a study of T cell repertoires in cytomegalovirus infection (dated by TCRdb to the late 2010s). TCRdb names Illumina HiSeq 1500 as the instrument used. The public reads were run again by TCRdb, first through fastp at Q25 and then through MiXCR, and only productive beta chains were kept. Each entry is one CDR3 protein sequence, shown with its most common DNA and genes. Present in this sample are a few hundred thousand distinct CDR3 sequences, less than 30% of which were seen just once. The biggest ten clones account for roughly 13% of the sample. Sequences were obtained from PBMCs. The source is a human donor in good health (CMV status not recorded). Some clones in this sample may be carry-over from other donors' samples.

V usage is TRBV2 and J usage is TRBJ1-2; D gene uncertain. The V gene lost 2 bases and the J gene lost 4 bases, with 8 bases spanning the gap. CDR3 length: 13 amino acids. Germline CDR1 and CDR2: SNHLY and FYNNEI. Here the CDR3 reads CASSEREAYGYTF. The CDR3 DNA is TGTGCCAGCAGTGAACGGGAGGCCTATGGCTACACCTTC.

This sequence joins TRBV28 and TRBJ1-2, with 7 positions matching TRBD1. The CDR3 contains 17 residues. Germline V lookup: CDR1 MDHEN, CDR2 SYDVKM. The V gene end was trimmed by 5 bases and the J gene end by 2 bases; junction bases not matched to a gene: 14. CDR3 sequence: CASSEPGTVIKNYGYTF. The CDR3 DNA reads as TGTGCCAGCAGTGAACCCGGGACAGTCATAAAGAACTATGGCTACACCTTC.

This clonotype was recorded at least ten times. The chain joins TRBV7-2 to TRBJ2-2; TRBD2 matches 8 bases. The V gene's germline CDR1 is SGHTA and CDR2 FQGNSA. V shed 1 base, J shed 3 bases, and the junction held 7 bases outside the gene matches. The CDR3 is made up of 17 amino acids. In nucleotides, the CDR3 is TGTGCCAGCAGCTTAGTAGGGCTAGCGGGCGACACCGGGGAGCTGTTTTTT. This encodes CASSLVGLAGDTGELFF.

This clonotype was observed many times. The rearrangement links TRBV7-9 to TRBJ1-2, with TRBD1 matching 8 bases. Germline V gene lookup returns CDR1 SEHNR and CDR2 FQNEAQ (reference sequence). V trimming: 5 bases; J trimming: 4 bases; junction bases outside the gene matches: 6. The CDR3 consists of 14 residues. CDR3 amino acids: CASSPGQGIYGYTF. Here the CDR3 DNA reads TGTGCCAGCAGCCCAGGACAGGGTATCTATGGCTACACCTTC.

This clonotype was seen repeatedly, ten times or more. This chain uses TRBV12-3 or TRBV12-4 with TRBJ2-1, with D unresolved. Trimming removed 6 bases from V and 10 bases from J, with 10 bases in between. This CDR3 spans 11 amino acids. The CDR3 sequence: CASRTRTEQFF. The CDR3 region has the DNA TGTGCCAGCAGGACCCGGACCGAGCAGTTCTTC.

This clonotype was counted ten times or more. V and J are TRBV11-3 and TRBJ2-3; a weak D match, TRBD1 (6 bases). With 6 bases removed from V and 6 bases from J, the gap between germline ends came to 13 bases. Per germline, CDR1 SGHNT and CDR2 YENEEA. The length of the CDR3 is 13 residues. The DNA of the CDR3 is TGTGCCAGCAGGGCTCAGGGGACCGATACGCAGTATTTT. Protein: CASRAQGTDTQYF.

This clonotype was found a few times. The chain uses TRBV6-6 and TRBJ2-4; D possibly corresponds to TRBD2 (5 bases). Per the germline V gene, CDR1 is MNHNY and CDR2 is SVGAGI (reference sequence). This CDR3 region has 12 residues. The V gene lost 8 bases and the J gene lost 7 bases, with 12 bases spanning the gap. The CDR3 sequence: CASSRDLNIQYF. The CDR3 nucleotides read TGTGCCAGCTCGAGGGATTTGAACATTCAGTACTTC.

V is TRBV27 and J is TRBJ2-3; perhaps D is TRBD1 or TRBD2 (6 bases each). The CDR3 has 16 residues. V was clipped by 3 bases and J by 4 bases, with 17 bases between them. Germline V CDR1 and CDR2: MNHEY, SMNVEV (reference sequence). CDR3 DNA: TGTGCCAGCAGTTTTTCCGGGGGCACCCCTGCAGATACGCAGTATTTT. Translated, it gives CASSFSGGTPADTQYF.

V is TRBV5-1 and J is TRBJ2-3, with no clear D. CDR1 is SGHRS, CDR2 YFSETQ, per germline. This CDR3 has 14 amino acids. Deletions cut 6 bases from V and 2 bases from J, with 13 bases between. The DNA for the CDR3 is TGCGCCAGCAAAGGCACCCTCAACACAGATACGCAGTATTTT. Translating gives CASKGTLNTDTQYF.

In its sample, this clonotype was seen once. This sequence joins TRBV5-4 and TRBJ1-1; no clear D gene. Germline V gene data show CDR1 as SGHNT and CDR2 as YYREEE (reference sequence). The CDR3 consists of 14 residues. V was clipped by 0 bases and J by 1 base, with 7 bases between them. The CDR3 here is CASSLEYANTEAFF. As DNA, the CDR3 is TGTGCCAGCAGCTTGGAATATGCGAACACTGAAGCTTTCTTT.

This clonotype has a handful of counts. The J gene is TRBJ1-1, the V gene TRBV28; unclear D gene. The germline gives CDR1 MDHEN, CDR2 SYDVKM. The ends were cut back, 5 bases at V and 7 bases at J, with 17 bases in the middle. This CDR3 spans 14 amino acids. DNA for the CDR3: TGTGCCAGCAGTCCCCCAGGAGTTCTAATTGAAGCTTTCTTT. Its translation is CASSPPGVLIEAFF.

The table lists this clonotype with many counts. The chain links TRBV7-2 to TRBJ2-7; 10 bases are a match to TRBD2. Germline-derived CDR1 and CDR2 are SGHTA and FQGNSA. V lost 5 bases and J lost 4; bases outside the gene matches: 11. The CDR3 covers 16 residues. The CDR3 reads CASSPSGRAIGYEQYF. The CDR3 DNA reads TGTGCCAGCAGCCCCAGCGGGAGGGCCATTGGGTACGAGCAGTACTTC.

This clonotype was seen repeatedly, ten times or more. CDR3 nucleotides: TGTGCCAGCAGCCTCCGCTATGGAAACACCATATATTTT. Translating it yields CASSLRYGNTIYF. The chain couples TRBV7-2 to TRBJ1-3, with D hard to call. With 5 bases removed from V and 3 bases from J, the gap between germline ends came to 8 bases. Per germline, CDR1 SGHTA and CDR2 FQGNSA. This CDR3 has 13 residues.

This clonotype was seen more than once but under ten times. The chain uses TRBV7-2 and TRBJ2-2, with a possible D match to TRBD2 (5 bases). The germline V gene encodes CDR1 SGHTA and CDR2 FQGNSA. This CDR3 comprises 13 residues. V lost 11 bases to trimming and J lost 1 base, with 11 bases between them. For the CDR3, the DNA is TGTGCCGGCGGCGGAGGGAACACCGGGGAGCTGTTTTTT. This sequence encodes CAGGGGNTGELFF.

This clonotype occurred a few times. The V call is TRBV7-6, the J call TRBJ2-1; 7 bases map to TRBD1. The germline V gene has CDR1 SGHVS and CDR2 FNYEAQ. This CDR3 contains 18 residues. Losses at the gene ends were 3 bases for V and 1 base for J; bases not matched to a gene: 12. The CDR3 region has the DNA TGTGCCAGCAGCTTGATCCCCGACAGGGCGGGTTCCTACAATGAGCAGTTCTTC. Its protein product is CASSLIPDRAGSYNEQFF.

The J gene is TRBJ2-1, the V gene TRBV7-9; TRBD1 might be the D (6 bases). The CDR3 has 16 residues. CDR1 SEHNR and CDR2 FQNEAQ come from the germline V gene (reference sequence). Trimming took off 2 bases at V and 7 bases at J, with 18 bases between the two ends. The CDR3 loop is CASSLTGSVSTNEQFF. The DNA for the CDR3 is TGTGCCAGCAGCTTAACAGGGTCCGTTAGCACGAATGAGCAGTTCTTC. Drawing the rest from reference TRBV7-9 and TRBJ2-1, the complete variable domain is DTGVSQNPRHKITKRGQNVTFRCDPISEHNRLYWYRQTLGQGPEFLTYFQNEAQLEKSRLLSDRFSAERPKGSFSTLEIQRTEQGDSAMYLCASSLTGSVSTNEQFFGPGTRLTVL.

In its sample, this clonotype was seen many times. CDR3 DNA sequence: TGTGCCAGCAGCCTGACAGTCACCTACAATGAGCAGTTCTTC. It specifies CASSLTVTYNEQFF. The chain joins TRBV7-2 to TRBJ2-1; D might be TRBD1 (5 bases). The CDR3 is 14 amino acids. V was clipped by 5 bases and J by 2 bases, with 10 bases between them. Germline CDR1 and CDR2: SGHTA and FQGNSA.

This clonotype was recorded a few times. The rearrangement links TRBV28 to TRBJ1-5; D ambiguous. CDR1 and CDR2 (germline): MDHEN, SYDVKM. This CDR3 region has 12 residues. V lost 8 bases and J 0 bases, leaving 5 bases between the germline ends. The CDR3 region is CASHLSNQPQHF. The CDR3 nucleotides read TGTGCCAGCCACCTTAGCAATCAGCCCCAGCATTTT. The variable domain in full, with the rest retrieved from reference TRBV28 and TRBJ1-5, is DVKVTQSSRYLVKRTGEKVFLECVQDMDHENMFWYRQDPGLGLRLIYFSYDVKMKEKGDIPEGYSVSREKKERFSLILESASTNQTSMYLCASHLSNQPQHFGDGTRLSIL.

This sequence joins TRBV19 and TRBJ2-6; D unclear. CDR1 and CDR2 (germline): LNHDA, SQIVND (reference sequence). Trimming shortened V by 1 base and J by 3 bases, and 13 bases separated the two germline ends. This CDR3 region has 17 residues. Written as DNA, the CDR3 is TGTGCCAGTAGTATAGTCGGTCCGGGCTTTGGGGCCAACGTCCTGACTTTC. This gives the protein CASSIVGPGFGANVLTF.

The rearrangement uses TRBV6-5 and TRBJ2-2; 11 bases agree with TRBD2. V trimming: 11 bases; J trimming: 5 bases; junction bases outside the gene matches: 13. There are 16 residues in the CDR3. In germline, CDR1 is MNHEY, CDR2 SVGAGI. The CDR3 DNA follows: TGTGCCGCAAAACGGCTGCTAGCGGGAGGTACCGGGGAGCTGTTTTTT. As protein: CAAKRLLAGGTGELFF.

This clonotype was counted at least ten times. The V call is TRBV6-2 or TRBV6-3, the J call TRBJ1-6; perhaps TRBD1 as D (6 bases). Germline V gives CDR1 MNHEY, CDR2 SVGEGT. The CDR3 length is 16 residues. V was shortened by 10 bases and J by 7 bases, with 23 bases between the two germline ends. CDR3 sequence (DNA): TGTGCCATCGCGGCTCCCCGGACAGACGGGAATTCACCCCTCCACTTT. This gives the protein CAIAAPRTDGNSPLHF.

This clonotype was found many times. The chain recombines TRBV7-2 with TRBJ2-3, with 10 bases aligning to TRBD1. The CDR3 has 17 residues. After removal of 6 bases from V and 1 base from J, the junction contained 10 bases not matched to a gene. CDR1 SGHTA and CDR2 FQGNSA come from the germline V gene. CDR3 amino acids: CASRPVGTGAGTDTQYF. CDR3 sequence (DNA): TGTGCCAGCAGACCGGTGGGGACAGGGGCAGGCACAGATACGCAGTATTTT. The full variable domain, rest sourced from reference TRBV7-2 and TRBJ2-3, is GAGVSQSPSNKVTEKGKDVELRCDPISGHTALYWYRQSLGQGLEFLIYFQGNSAPDKSGLPSDRFSAERTGGSVSTLTIQRTQQEDSAVYLCASRPVGTGAGTDTQYFGPGTRLTVL.

This clonotype appeared once. V is TRBV5-6 and J is TRBJ1-2; a weak D match, TRBD1 (6 bases). Germline V gene sequence: CDR1 SGHDT, CDR2 YYEEEE. The CDR3 is 16 amino acids. The V end lost 2 bases, the J end lost 0 bases, and 14 bases lay between the germline ends. The CDR3 loop is CASSLYNRATNYGYTF. The CDR3 DNA reads TGTGCCAGCAGCTTATATAACAGGGCCACTAACTATGGCTACACCTTC.

This clonotype was observed many times. The chain employs TRBV7-8 and TRBJ1-4, with 7 bases aligning to TRBD1. The trim removed 1 base at V and 8 bases at J, leaving 7 bases unmatched. Germline V lookup: CDR1 SGHVS, CDR2 FQNEAQ. The CDR3 totals 15 residues. The CDR3 is CASSLVQGSYEKLFF. The CDR3 nucleotides are TGTGCCAGCAGCTTAGTACAGGGGTCTTACGAAAAACTGTTTTTT.

This clonotype is a singleton in its sample. This rearrangement joins TRBV5-1 to TRBJ2-1; 9 bases line up with TRBD2. The J segment lost 1 base and the V segment lost 0 bases, leaving 5 bases of the junction unmatched. Germline V gene data show CDR1 as SGHRS and CDR2 as YFSETQ. CDR3 length: 17 amino acids. The CDR3 DNA is TGCGCCAGCAGCTTGGAACGCGGGAGGGCATCCTACAATGAGCAGTTCTTC. Protein product: CASSLERGRASYNEQFF.

The rearrangement links TRBV12-3 or TRBV12-4 to TRBJ1-6; tentative D call: TRBD1 (5 bases). The CDR3 is 12 amino acids. Trimming left V 5 bases short and J 12 bases short, with 11 bases between. CDR3 in DNA: TGTGCCAGCAGTCCAATCAGGGTACCCCTCCACTTT. Its protein is CASSPIRVPLHF.

This clonotype was seen more than once but under ten times. V and J are TRBV7-7 and TRBJ2-1; either TRBD1 or TRBD2 may supply D (5 bases each). V was trimmed by 4 bases and J by 6 bases, leaving 10 bases between them. This CDR3 comprises 13 residues. Germline CDR1 is SSHAT and CDR2 is FNYEAQ (reference sequence). Here the CDR3 reads CASSYERGNEQFF. Written as DNA, the CDR3 is TGTGCCAGCAGCTATGAGAGGGGCAATGAGCAGTTCTTC.

V and J are TRBV20-1 and TRBJ1-1, with D hard to call. Germline-derived CDR1 and CDR2 are DFQATT and SNEGSKA (reference sequence). CDR3 length: 13 residues. V was trimmed by 6 bases and J by 0 bases, leaving 11 bases between them. The CDR3 nucleotides read TGCAGTGCCGCTGGGCACTTGAACACTGAAGCTTTCTTT. Amino acid sequence: CSAAGHLNTEAFF.

This clonotype was observed a handful of times. The genes are TRBV7-8 and TRBJ2-3; 11 bases are shared with TRBD2. Germline-derived CDR1 and CDR2 are SGHVS and FQNEAQ. The V segment lost 1 base and the J segment 6 bases; nucleotides outside the gene matches: 12. The CDR3 runs to 18 residues. The CDR3 loop reads CASSLDEIAGGPGDTQYF. The CDR3 region has the DNA TGTGCCAGCAGCTTAGACGAAATAGCGGGAGGGCCTGGCGATACGCAGTATTTT.